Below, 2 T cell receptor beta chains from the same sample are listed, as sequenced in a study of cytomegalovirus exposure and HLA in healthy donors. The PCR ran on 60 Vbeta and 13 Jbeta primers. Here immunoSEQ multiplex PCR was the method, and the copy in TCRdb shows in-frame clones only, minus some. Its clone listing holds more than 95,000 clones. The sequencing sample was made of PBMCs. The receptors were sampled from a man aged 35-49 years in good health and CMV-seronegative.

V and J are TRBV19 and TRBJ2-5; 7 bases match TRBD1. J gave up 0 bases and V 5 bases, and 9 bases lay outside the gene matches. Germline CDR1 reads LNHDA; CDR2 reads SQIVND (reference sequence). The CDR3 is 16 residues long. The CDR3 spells CASSPDRGRYQETQYF. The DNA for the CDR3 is TGTGCCAGTAGTCCTGATAGGGGGCGATACCAAGAGACCCAGTACTTC.

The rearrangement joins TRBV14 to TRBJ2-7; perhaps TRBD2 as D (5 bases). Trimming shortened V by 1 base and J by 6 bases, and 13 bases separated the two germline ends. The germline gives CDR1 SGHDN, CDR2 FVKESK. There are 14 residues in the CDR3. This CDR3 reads CASSQVGIAGEQYF. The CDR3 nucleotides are TGTGCCAGCAGCCAAGTAGGGATTGCGGGCGAGCAGTACTTC.